This T cell receptor beta chain was found in a study of blood T cell repertoires in COVID-19. Whole-study context: Donors in the United States, Italy and Spain gave samples during acute or convalescent COVID-19. Nucleic acid was either cDNA or gDNA, and it came from T cells, B-cell-depleted T cells, or PBMCs.

In the authors' methods: Amplification of reference gene primers provided the estimated nucleated cell counts. The assay was immunoSEQ multiplex PCR, and TCRdb's table has in-frame clones only and misses some. V and J calls and clone size are given by that table; D and trimming were obtained from the DNA. The profile shows approximately 59,000 clones, about 85% of them singletons. This clone was found a few times. Trimming cost V 3 bases and J 2 bases; bases outside gene matches: 18. Per the germline V gene, CDR1 is SQVTM and CDR2 is ANQGSEA. This CDR3 comprises 20 residues. The sequencing input was peripheral blood. The source is an elderly woman with acute or convalescent COVID-19. The J gene is TRBJ2-3, the V gene TRBV29-1; 12 positions agree with TRBD2. The CDR3 DNA follows: TGCAGCGTTGAGGCCGTGACTAGCGGGGGATCCCCTTTAGCCACAGATACGCAGTATTTT. Translating it yields CSVEAVTSGGSPLATDTQYF.